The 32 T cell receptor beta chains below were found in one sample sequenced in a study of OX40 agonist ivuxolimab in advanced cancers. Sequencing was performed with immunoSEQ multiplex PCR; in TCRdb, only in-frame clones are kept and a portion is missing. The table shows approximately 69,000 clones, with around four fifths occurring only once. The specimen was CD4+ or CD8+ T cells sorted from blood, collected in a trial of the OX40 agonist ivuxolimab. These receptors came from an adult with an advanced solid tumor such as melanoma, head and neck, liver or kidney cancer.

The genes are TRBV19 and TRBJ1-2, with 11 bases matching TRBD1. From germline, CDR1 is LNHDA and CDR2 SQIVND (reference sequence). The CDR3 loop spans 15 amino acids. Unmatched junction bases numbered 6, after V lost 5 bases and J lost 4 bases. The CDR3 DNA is TGTGCCAGTAGTGTTGCCGGGACAGGGGGCTATGGCTACACCTTC. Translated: CASSVAGTGGYGYTF.

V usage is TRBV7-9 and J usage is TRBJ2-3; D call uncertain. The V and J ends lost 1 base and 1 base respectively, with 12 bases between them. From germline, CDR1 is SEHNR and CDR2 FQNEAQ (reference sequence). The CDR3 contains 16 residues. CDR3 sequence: CASSLGVGEGTDTQYF. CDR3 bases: TGTGCCAGCAGCTTAGGGGTGGGTGAAGGCACAGATACGCAGTATTTT. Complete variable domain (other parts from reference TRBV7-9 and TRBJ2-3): DTGVSQNPRHKITKRGQNVTFRCDPISEHNRLYWYRQTLGQGPEFLTYFQNEAQLEKSRLLSDRFSAERPKGSFSTLEIQRTEQGDSAMYLCASSLGVGEGTDTQYFGPGTRLTVL.

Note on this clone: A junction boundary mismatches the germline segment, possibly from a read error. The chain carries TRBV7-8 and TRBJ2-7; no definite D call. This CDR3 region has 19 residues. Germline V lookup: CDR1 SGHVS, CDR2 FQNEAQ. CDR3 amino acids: CASKPQSRAWAERRYVQYF. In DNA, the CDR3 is TGTGCCAGCAAACCTCAGAGCCGGGCCTGGGCAGAGAGACGGTACGTGCAGTACTTC.

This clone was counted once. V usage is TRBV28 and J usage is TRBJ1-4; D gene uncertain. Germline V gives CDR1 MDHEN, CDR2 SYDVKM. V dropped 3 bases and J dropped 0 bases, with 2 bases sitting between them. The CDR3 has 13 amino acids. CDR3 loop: CASSLPTNEKLFF. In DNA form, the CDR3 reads TGTGCCAGCAGTTTGCCAACTAATGAAAAACTGTTTTTT.

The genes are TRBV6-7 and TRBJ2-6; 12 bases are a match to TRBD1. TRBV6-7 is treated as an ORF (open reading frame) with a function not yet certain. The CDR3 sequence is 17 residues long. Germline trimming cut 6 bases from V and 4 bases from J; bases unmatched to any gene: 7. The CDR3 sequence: CASRHPGQGAGANVLTF. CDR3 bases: TGTGCCAGCAGACACCCGGGACAGGGGGCCGGGGCCAACGTCCTGACTTTC.

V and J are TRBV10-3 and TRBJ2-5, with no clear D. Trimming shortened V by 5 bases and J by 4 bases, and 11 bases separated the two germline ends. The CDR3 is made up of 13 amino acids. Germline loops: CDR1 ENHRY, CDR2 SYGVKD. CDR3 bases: TGTGCCATCAGTTCCAACCCCTCAGAGACCCAGTACTTC. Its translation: CAISSNPSETQYF.

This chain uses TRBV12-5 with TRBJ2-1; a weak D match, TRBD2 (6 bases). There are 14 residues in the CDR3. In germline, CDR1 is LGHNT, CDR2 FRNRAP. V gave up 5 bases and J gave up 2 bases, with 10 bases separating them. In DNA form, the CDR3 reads TGTGCTAGTGGTGCCGGGGGAGCCTACAATGAGCAGTTCTTC. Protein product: CASGAGGAYNEQFF.

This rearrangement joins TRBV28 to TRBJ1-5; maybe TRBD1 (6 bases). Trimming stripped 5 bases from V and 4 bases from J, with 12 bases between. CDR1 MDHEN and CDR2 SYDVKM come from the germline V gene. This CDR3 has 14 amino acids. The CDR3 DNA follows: TGTGCCAGCAGTGCGGACAGTCAGAATCAGCCCCAGCATTTT. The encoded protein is CASSADSQNQPQHF. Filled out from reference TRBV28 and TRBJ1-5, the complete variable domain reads DVKVTQSSRYLVKRTGEKVFLECVQDMDHENMFWYRQDPGLGLRLIYFSYDVKMKEKGDIPEGYSVSREKKERFSLILESASTNQTSMYLCASSADSQNQPQHFGDGTRLSIL.

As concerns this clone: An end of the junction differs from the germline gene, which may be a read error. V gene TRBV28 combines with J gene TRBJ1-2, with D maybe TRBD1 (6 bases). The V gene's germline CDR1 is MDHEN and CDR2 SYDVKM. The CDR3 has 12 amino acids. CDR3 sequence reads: CASSLIRGTESF. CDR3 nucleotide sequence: TGTGCCAGCAGTTTAATCAGGGGCACTGAATCCTTC.

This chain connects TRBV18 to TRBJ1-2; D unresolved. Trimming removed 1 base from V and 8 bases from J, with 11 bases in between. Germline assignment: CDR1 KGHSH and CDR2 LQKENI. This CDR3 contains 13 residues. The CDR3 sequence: CASSPQGSQGYTF. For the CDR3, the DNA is TGTGCCAGCTCACCACAGGGATCCCAGGGCTACACCTTC.

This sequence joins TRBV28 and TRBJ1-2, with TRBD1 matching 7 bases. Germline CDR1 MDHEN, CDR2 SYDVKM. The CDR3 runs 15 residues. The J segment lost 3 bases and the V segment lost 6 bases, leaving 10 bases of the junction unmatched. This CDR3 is CASRDFGTEDYGYTF. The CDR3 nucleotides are TGTGCCAGCAGAGATTTTGGGACAGAGGACTATGGCTACACCTTC.

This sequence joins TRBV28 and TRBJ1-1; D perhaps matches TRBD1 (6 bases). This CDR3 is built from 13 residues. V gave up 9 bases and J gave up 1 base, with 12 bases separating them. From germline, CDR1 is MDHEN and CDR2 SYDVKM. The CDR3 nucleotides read TGTGCCAGTACGGAGGGGGGGAACACTGAAGCTTTCTTT. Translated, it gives CASTEGGNTEAFF.

The CDR3 DNA is TGTGCCAGTAGAGCCGGGCGGAGGGATGCCTACGAGCAGTACTTC. Translating it yields CASRAGRRDAYEQYF. The chain is built from TRBV19 and TRBJ2-7; D perhaps matches TRBD2 (6 bases). The CDR3 consists of 15 residues. Germline CDR1 and CDR2: LNHDA and SQIVND (reference sequence). V was trimmed by 6 bases and J by 2 bases, leaving 17 bases between them.

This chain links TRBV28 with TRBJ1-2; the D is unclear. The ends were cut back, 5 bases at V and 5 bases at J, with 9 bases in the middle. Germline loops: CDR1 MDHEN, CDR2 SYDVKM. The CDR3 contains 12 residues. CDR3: CASSPALYGYTF. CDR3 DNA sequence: TGTGCCAGCAGTCCGGCCTTGTATGGCTACACCTTC.

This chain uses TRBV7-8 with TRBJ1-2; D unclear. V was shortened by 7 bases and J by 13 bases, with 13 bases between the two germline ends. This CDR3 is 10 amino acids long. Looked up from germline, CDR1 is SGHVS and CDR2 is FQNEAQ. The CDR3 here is CASIRDPLTF. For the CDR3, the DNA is TGTGCCAGCATCCGAGACCCGCTCACCTTC.

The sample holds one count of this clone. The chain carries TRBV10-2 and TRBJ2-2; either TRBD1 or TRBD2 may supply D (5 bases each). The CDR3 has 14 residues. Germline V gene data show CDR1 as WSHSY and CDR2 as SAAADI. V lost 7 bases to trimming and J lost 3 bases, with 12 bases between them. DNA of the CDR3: TGCGCCAGCATGGTGGGGACCTACACCGGGGAGCTGTTTTTT. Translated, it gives CASMVGTYTGELFF.

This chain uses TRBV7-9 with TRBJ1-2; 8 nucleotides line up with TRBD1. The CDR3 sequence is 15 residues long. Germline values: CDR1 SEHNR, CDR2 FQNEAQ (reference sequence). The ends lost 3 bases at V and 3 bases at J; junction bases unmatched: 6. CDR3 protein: CASSFGQGKDYGYTF. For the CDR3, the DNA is TGTGCCAGCAGCTTCGGACAGGGTAAAGACTATGGCTACACCTTC.

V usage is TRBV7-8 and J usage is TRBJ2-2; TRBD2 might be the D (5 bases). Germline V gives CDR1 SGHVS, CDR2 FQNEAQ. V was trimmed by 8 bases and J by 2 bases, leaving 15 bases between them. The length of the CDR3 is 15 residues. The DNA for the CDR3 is TGTGCCAGCCGCGGTACGGAGGACAACACCGGGGAGCTGTTTTTT. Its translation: CASRGTEDNTGELFF.

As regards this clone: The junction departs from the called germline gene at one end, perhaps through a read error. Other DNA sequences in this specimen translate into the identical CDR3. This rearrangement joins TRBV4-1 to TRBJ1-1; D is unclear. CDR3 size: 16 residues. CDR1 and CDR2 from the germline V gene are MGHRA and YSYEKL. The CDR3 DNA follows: TGTGCCAGCAGCCAATACCGATCAGAGAGGGACACTGAAGCTTTCTTT. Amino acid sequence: CASSQYRSERDTEAFF.

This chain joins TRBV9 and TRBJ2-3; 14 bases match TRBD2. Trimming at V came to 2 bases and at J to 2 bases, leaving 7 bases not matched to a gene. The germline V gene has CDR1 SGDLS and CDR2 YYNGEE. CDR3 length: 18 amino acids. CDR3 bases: TGTGCCAGCAGCGTTGGGGGACTAGCGGGGGATACCACAGATACGCAGTATTTT. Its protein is CASSVGGLAGDTTDTQYF.

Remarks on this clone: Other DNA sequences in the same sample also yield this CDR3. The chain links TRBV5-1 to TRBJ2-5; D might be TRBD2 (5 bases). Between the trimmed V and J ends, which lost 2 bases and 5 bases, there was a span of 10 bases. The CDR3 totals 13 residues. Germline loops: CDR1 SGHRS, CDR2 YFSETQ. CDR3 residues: CASSFRGLETQYF. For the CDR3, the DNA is TGCGCCAGCAGCTTTAGAGGGTTGGAGACCCAGTACTTC.

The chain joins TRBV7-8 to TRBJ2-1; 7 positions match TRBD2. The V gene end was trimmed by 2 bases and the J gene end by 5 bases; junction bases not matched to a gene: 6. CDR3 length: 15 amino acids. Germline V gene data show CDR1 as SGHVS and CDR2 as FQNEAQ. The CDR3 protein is CASSLYSRGNNEQFF. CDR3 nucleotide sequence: TGTGCCAGCAGCTTATACTCGCGGGGGAACAATGAGCAGTTCTTC.

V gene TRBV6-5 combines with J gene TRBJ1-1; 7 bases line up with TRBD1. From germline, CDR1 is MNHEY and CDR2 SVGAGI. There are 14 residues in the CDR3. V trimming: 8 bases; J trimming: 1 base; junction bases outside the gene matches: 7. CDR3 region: CASGHRGGNTEAFF. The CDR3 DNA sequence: TGTGCCAGCGGCCACAGGGGAGGGAACACTGAAGCTTTCTTT.

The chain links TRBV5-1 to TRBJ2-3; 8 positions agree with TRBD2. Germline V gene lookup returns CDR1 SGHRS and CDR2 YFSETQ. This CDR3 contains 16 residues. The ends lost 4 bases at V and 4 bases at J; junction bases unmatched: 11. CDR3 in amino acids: CASSLRVAGSPDTQYF. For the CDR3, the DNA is TGCGCCAGCAGCCTTCGGGTAGCGGGGTCCCCAGATACGCAGTATTTT.

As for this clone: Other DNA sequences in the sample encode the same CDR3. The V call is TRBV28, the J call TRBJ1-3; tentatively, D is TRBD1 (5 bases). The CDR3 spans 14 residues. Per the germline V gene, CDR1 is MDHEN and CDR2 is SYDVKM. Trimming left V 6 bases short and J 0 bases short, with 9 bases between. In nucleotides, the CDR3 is TGTGCCAGCAGCTCTACAGGCTCTGGAAACACCATATATTTT. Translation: CASSSTGSGNTIYF.

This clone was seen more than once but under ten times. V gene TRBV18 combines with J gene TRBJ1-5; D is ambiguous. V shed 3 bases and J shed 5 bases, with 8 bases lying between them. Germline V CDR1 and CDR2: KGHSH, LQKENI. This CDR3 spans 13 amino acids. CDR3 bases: TGTGCCAGCTCACCTCGGAGGGATCAGCCCCAGCATTTT. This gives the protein CASSPRRDQPQHF.

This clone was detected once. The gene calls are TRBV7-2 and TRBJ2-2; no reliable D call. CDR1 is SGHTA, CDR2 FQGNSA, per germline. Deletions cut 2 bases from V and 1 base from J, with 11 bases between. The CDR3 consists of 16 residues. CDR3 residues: CASSLYTAVNTGELFF. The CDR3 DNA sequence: TGTGCCAGCAGCTTATATACGGCTGTGAACACCGGGGAGCTGTTTTTT.

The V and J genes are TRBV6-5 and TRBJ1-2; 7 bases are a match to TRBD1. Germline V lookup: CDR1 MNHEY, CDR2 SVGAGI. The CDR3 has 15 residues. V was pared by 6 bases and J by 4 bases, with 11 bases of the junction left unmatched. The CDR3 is CASRTAGEGAYGYTF. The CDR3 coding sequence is TGTGCCAGCAGAACCGCCGGGGAGGGGGCCTATGGCTACACCTTC.

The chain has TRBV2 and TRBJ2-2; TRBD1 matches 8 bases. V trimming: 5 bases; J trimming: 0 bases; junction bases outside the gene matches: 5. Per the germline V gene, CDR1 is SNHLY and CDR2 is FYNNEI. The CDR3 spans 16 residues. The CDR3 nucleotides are TGTGCCAGCAGTCCCGACAGGGGAGCGAACACCGGGGAGCTGTTTTTT. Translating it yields CASSPDRGANTGELFF.

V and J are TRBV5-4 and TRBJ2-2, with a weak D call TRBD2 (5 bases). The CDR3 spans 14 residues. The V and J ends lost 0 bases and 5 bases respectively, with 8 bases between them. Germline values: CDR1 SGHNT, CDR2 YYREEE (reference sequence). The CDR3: CASSLARVTGELFF. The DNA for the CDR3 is TGTGCCAGCAGCTTGGCGCGGGTGACCGGGGAGCTGTTTTTT. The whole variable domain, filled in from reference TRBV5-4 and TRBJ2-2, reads ETGVTQSPTHLIKTRGQQVTLRCSSQSGHNTVSWYQQALGQGPQFIFQYYREEENGRGNFPPRFSGLQFPNYSSELNVNALELDDSALYLCASSLARVTGELFFGEGSRLTVL.

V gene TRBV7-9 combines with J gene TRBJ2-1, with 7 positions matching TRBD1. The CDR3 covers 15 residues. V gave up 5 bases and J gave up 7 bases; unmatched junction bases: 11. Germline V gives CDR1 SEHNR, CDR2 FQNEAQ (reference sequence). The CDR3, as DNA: TGTGCCAGCAGCATCGACAGGGAATTTCGAAATGAGCAGTTCTTC. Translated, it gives CASSIDREFRNEQFF.

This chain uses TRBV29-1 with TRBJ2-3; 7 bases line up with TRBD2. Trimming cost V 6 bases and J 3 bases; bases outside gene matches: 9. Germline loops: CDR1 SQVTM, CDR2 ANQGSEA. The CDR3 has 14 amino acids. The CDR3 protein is CSVRRGEFTDTQYF. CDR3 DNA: TGCAGCGTCCGCCGGGGGGAGTTTACAGATACGCAGTATTTT.